Reported below is one T cell receptor beta chain. The sample comes from a study of blood T cell repertoires in COVID-19. Study as a whole: The United States, Italy and Spain provided the acute and convalescent COVID-19 samples. Sources were T cells, B-cell-depleted T cells, or PBMCs; the material itself was cDNA or gDNA.

In the authors' workflow: Reference gene primer amplification in the assay estimated nucleated cell counts. TCRdb keeps only in-frame clones here, not all; method: immunoSEQ multiplex PCR. V and J calls and clone size come straight from that table; D and trimming were deduced from the DNA. The data contain roughly 43,000 clones, around nine tenths of them singletons. The TCR comes from a human donor in a cohort sampled during active COVID-19. The sample was peripheral blood.

CDR3 in amino acids: CASSQDGNRRGHGIYF. The CDR3 coding sequence is TGCGCCAGCAGCCAAGACGGGAATCGGCGGGGGCACGGCATATATTTT. The chain has TRBV4-1 and TRBJ1-3; perhaps TRBD1 as D (6 bases). With 0 bases removed from V and 12 bases from J, the gap between germline ends came to 21 bases. The V gene's germline CDR1 is MGHRA and CDR2 YSYEKL. This CDR3 comprises 16 residues.